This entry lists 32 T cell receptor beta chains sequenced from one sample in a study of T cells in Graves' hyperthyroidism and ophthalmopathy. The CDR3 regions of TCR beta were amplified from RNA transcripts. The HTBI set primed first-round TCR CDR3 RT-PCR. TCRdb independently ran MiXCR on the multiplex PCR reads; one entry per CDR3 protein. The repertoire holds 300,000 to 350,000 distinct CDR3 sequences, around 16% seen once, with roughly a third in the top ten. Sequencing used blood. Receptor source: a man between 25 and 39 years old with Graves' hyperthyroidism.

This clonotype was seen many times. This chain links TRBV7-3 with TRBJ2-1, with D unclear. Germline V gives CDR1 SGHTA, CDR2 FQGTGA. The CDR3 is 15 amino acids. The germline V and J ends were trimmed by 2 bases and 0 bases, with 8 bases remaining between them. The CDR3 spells CASSLAASSYNEQFF. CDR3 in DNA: TGTGCCAGCAGCTTAGCGGCTAGCTCCTACAATGAGCAGTTCTTC.

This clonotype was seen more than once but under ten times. DNA of the CDR3: TGTGCCAGCAGCGTCGGGGGCAGGGGTACTGGAAACACCATATATTTT. Translation gives CASSVGGRGTGNTIYF. V and J are TRBV9 and TRBJ1-3; a possible D gene is TRBD1 (6 bases). From germline, CDR1 is SGDLS and CDR2 YYNGEE. The CDR3 sequence is 16 residues long. V shed 2 bases and J shed 2 bases, with 14 bases lying between them.

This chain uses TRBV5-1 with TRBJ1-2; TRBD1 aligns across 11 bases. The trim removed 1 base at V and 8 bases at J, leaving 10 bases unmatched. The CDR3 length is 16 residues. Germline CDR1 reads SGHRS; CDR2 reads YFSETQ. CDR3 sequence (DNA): TGCGCCAGCAGCTTGATTCCCGGGACAGGGGGTCAGGGCTACACCTTC. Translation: CASSLIPGTGGQGYTF.

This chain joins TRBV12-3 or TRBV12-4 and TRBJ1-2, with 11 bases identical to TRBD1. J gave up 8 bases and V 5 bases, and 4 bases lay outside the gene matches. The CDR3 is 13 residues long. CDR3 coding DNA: TGTGCCAGCAGTGGGACAGGGGGAGCGGGCTACACCTTC. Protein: CASSGTGGAGYTF.

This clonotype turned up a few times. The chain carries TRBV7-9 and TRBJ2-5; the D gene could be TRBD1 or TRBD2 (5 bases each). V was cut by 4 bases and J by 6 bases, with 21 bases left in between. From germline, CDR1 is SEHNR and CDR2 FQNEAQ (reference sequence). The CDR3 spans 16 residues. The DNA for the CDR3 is TGTGCCAGCAGCTCAGTCTACCGGGACCGTGTAAAGACCCAGTACTTC. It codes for CASSSVYRDRVKTQYF.

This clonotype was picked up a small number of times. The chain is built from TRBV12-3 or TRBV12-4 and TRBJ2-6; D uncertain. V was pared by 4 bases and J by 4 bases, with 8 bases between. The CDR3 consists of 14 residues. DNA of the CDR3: TGTGCCAGCAGTTCATCTGAAGGGGCCAACGTCCTGACTTTC. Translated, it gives CASSSSEGANVLTF.

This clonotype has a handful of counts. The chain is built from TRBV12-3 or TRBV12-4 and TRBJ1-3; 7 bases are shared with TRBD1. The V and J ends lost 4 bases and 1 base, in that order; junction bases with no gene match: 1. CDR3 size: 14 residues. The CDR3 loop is CASSWGQSGNTIYF. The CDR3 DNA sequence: TGTGCCAGCAGTTGGGGACAGTCTGGAAACACCATATATTTT.

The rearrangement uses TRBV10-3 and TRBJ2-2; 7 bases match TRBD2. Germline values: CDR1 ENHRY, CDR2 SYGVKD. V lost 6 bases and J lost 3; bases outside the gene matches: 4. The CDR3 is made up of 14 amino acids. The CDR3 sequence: CAISSSGDTGELFF. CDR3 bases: TGTGCCATCAGCTCTAGCGGAGACACCGGGGAGCTGTTTTTT.

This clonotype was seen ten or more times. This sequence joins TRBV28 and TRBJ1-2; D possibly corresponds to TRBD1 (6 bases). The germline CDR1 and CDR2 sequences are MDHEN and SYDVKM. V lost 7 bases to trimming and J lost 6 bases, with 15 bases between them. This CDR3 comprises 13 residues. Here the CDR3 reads CASMGVRGDGYTF. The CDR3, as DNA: TGTGCCAGCATGGGTGTCAGGGGCGATGGCTACACCTTC.

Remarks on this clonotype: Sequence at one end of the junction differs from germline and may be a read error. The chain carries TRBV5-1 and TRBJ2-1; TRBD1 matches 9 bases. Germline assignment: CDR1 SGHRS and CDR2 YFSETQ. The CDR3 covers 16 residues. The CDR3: CASSDGQGIEFNEQSF. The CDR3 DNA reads TGCGCCAGCAGCGACGGACAGGGGATAGAGTTCAATGAGCAGTCCTTC.

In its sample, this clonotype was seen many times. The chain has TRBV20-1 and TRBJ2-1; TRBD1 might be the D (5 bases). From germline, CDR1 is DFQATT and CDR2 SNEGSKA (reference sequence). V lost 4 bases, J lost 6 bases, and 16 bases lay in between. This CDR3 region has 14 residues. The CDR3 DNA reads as TGCAGTGCTACAGATCAGGGAACGGCCAATGAGCAGTTCTTC. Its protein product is CSATDQGTANEQFF.

CDR3 bases: TGCGCCAGCAGCCAAGATAGGTCAGTTCCTAACTATGGCTACACCTTC. Its translation is CASSQDRSVPNYGYTF. J is TRBJ1-2 and V is TRBV4-1, with no clear D. The length of the CDR3 is 16 residues. Trimming stripped 0 bases from V and 0 bases from J, with 11 bases between. Germline V CDR1 and CDR2: MGHRA, YSYEKL.

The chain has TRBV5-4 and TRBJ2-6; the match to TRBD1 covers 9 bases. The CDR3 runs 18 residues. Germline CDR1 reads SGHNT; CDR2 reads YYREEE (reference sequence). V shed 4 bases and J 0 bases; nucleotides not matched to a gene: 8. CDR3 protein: CASSIDRGSSSGANVLTF. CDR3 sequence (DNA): TGTGCCAGCAGCATAGACAGGGGGTCTAGCTCTGGGGCCAACGTCCTGACTTTC.

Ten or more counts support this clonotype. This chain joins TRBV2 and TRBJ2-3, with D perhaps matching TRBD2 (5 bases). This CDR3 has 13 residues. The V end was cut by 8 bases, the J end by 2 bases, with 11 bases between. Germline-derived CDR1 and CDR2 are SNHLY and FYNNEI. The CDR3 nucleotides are TGTGCCAGCGGAGCGGAGTTCACAGATACGCAGTATTTT. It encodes CASGAEFTDTQYF.

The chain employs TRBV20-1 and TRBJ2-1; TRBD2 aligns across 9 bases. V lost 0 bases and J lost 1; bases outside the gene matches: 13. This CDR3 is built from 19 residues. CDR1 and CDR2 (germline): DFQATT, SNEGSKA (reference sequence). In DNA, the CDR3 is TGCAGTGCTAGAGATGGAGGCGGGGCGGGAGGGCCTTCCTACAATGAGCAGTTCTTC. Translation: CSARDGGGAGGPSYNEQFF.

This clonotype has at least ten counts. CDR3 bases: TGTGCCAGCAGTTTACGTCAGGGGGTGAACACTGAAGCTTTCTTT. Encoded protein: CASSLRQGVNTEAFF. The chain couples TRBV12-3 or TRBV12-4 to TRBJ1-1, with TRBD1 matching over 7 bases. Unmatched junction bases numbered 3, after V lost 2 bases and J lost 0 bases. This CDR3 region has 15 residues.

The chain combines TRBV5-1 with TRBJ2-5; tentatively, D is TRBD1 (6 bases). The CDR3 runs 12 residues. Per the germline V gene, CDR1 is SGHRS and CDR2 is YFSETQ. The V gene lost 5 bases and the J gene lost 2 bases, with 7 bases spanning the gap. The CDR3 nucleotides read TGCGCCAGCAGACAGGGTCAAGAGACCCAGTACTTC. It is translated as CASRQGQETQYF.

The CDR3 loop is CASTEQVPTYEQYF. CDR3 in DNA: TGTGCCAGCACCGAACAGGTGCCCACCTACGAGCAGTACTTC. V usage is TRBV6-1 and J usage is TRBJ2-7, with a weak D call TRBD1 (5 bases). CDR1 is MNHNS and CDR2 is SASEGT in the germline V gene. The CDR3 covers 14 residues. Trimming removed 7 bases from V and 2 bases from J, with 15 bases in between.

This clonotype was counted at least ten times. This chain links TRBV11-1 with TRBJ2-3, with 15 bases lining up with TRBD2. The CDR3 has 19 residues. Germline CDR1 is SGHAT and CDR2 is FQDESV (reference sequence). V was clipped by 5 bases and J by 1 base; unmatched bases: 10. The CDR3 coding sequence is TGTGCCAGCAGCCTTGATGGACTAGCGGGAGGGCCCGGCACAGATACGCAGTATTTT. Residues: CASSLDGLAGGPGTDTQYF.

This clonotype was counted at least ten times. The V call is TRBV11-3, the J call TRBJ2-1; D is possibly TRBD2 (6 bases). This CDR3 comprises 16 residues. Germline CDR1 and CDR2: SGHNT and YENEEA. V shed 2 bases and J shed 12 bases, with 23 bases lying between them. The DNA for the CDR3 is TGTGCCAGCAGCTTATTTTCTGGCGGGACGATCCAATGGCAGTTCTTC. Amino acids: CASSLFSGGTIQWQFF.

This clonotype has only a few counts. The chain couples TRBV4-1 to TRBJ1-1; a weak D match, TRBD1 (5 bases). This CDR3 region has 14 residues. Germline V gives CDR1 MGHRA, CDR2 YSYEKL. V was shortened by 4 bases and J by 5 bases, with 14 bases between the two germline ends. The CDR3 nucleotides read TGCGCCAGCAGCCCAGTACATGGGGGAACTGAAGCTTTCTTT. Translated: CASSPVHGGTEAFF.

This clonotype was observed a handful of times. The CDR3 loop reads CASSQLQETQYF. CDR3 bases: TGTGCCAGCAGCCAATTACAAGAGACCCAGTACTTC. The chain uses TRBV3-1 and TRBJ2-5; D not certain. The germline gives CDR1 LGHDT, CDR2 YNNKEL (reference sequence). The CDR3 is made up of 12 amino acids. V dropped 2 bases and J dropped 2 bases, with 3 bases sitting between them.

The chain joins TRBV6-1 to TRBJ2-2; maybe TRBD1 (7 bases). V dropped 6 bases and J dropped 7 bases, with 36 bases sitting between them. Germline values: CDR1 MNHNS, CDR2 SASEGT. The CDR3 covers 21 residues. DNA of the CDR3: TGTGCCAGCAGATCGGCCAGGACAGGAGGGAGGCCCAGGCCAGGGGTCGGGGAGCTGTTTTTT. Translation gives CASRSARTGGRPRPGVGELFF.

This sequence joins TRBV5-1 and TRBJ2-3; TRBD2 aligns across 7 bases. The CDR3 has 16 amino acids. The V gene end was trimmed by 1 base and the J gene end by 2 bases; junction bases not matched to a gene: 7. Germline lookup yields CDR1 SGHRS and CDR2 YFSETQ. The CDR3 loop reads CASSLRLAAYTDTQYF. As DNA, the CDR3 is TGCGCCAGCAGCTTGAGGCTAGCGGCATACACAGATACGCAGTATTTT.

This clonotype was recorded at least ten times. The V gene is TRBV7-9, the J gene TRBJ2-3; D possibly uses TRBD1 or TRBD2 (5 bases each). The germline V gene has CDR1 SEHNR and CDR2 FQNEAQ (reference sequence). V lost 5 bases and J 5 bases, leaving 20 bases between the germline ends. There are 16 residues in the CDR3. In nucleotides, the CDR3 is TGTGCCAGCAGCCCCTCTGCATGGGACGGAAAAGATACGCAGTATTTT. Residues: CASSPSAWDGKDTQYF.

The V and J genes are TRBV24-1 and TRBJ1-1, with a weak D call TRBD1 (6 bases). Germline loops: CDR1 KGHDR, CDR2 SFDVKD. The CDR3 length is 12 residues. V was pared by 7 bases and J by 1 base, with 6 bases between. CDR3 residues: CATRGQNTEAFF. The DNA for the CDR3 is TGTGCCACCAGGGGACAGAACACTGAAGCTTTCTTT.

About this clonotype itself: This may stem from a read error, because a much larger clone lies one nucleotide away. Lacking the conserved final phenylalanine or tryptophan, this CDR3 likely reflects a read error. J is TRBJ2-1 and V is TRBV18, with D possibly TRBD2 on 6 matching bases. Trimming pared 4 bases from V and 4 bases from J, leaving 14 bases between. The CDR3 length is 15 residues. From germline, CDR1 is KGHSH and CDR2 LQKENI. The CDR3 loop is CASSLFGRMYNEQFL. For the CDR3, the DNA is TGTGCCAGCTCACTTTTCGGGAGAATGTACAATGAGCAGTTCCTC.

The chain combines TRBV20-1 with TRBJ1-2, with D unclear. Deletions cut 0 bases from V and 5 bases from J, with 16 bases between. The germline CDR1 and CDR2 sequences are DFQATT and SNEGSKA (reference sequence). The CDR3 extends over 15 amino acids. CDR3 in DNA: TGCAGTGCTAGAGACCGGGTAGGGTTGAGATATGGCTACACCTTC. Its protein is CSARDRVGLRYGYTF.

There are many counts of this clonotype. This CDR3 reads CASSTTSRNTDTQYF. CDR3 bases: TGTGCCAGCAGCACGACTAGCCGAAACACAGATACGCAGTATTTT. This chain links TRBV12-3 or TRBV12-4 with TRBJ2-3; 7 bases map to TRBD2. V lost 6 bases and J lost 2; bases outside the gene matches: 8. There are 15 residues in the CDR3.

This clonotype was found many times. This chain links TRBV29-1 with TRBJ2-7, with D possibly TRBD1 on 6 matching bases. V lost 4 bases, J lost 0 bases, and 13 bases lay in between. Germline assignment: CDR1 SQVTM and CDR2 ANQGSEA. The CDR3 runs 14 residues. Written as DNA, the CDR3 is TGCAGCGTTGCTGCCAGGGGCGTCTCCTACGAGCAGTACTTC. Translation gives CSVAARGVSYEQYF.

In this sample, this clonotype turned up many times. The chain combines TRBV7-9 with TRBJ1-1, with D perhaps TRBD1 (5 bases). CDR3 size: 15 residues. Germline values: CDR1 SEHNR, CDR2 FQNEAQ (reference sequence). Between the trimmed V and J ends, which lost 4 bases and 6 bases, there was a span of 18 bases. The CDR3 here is CASSSNRFRMAEAFF. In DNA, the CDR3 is TGTGCCAGCAGCTCCAACAGGTTTCGGATGGCTGAAGCTTTCTTT.

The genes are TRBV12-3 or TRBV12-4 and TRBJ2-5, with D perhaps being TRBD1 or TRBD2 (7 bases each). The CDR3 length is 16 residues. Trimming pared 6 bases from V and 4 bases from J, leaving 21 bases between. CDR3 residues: CASRDRRTGGRETQYF. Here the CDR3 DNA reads TGTGCCAGCAGGGACAGGAGGACGGGGGGTAGAGAGACCCAGTACTTC.